What follows are 32 T cell receptor beta chains derived from one specimen sequenced in a study of molecular identifiers for immune sequencing clone quantification. One entry per CDR3 protein, called by TCRdb with MiXCR from the PCR reads. This sample has some 320,000 distinct CDR3 sequences, with about 21% found just once. Input material: naive CD8+ T cells from blood, with Jurkat cell RNA spiked in. The sample's subset: FACS-sorted CD8+CD4-CCR7+CD45RA+ naive T cells. These receptor sequences come from a human donor in good health. Some libraries in this study had Jurkat cell RNA spiked in.

This clonotype was found many times. The CDR3 bases are TGTGCCAGCAGTTTCTCAACCGTTGGACAGCCCCAGCATTTT. Translated: CASSFSTVGQPQHF. This chain joins TRBV27 and TRBJ1-5; D is unclear. The CDR3 loop spans 14 amino acids. The germline V and J ends were trimmed by 3 bases and 7 bases, with 13 bases remaining between them. Germline CDR1 is MNHEY and CDR2 is SMNVEV (reference sequence).

This clonotype was seen many times. The J gene is TRBJ2-2, the V gene TRBV30; D gene unclear. With 3 bases removed from V and 4 bases from J, the gap between germline ends came to 9 bases. CDR3 size: 13 residues. Germline lookup yields CDR1 GTSNPN and CDR2 SVGIG (reference sequence). The CDR3 here is CAWSGLRTGELFF. CDR3 sequence (DNA): TGTGCCTGGAGCGGCCTCCGCACCGGGGAGCTGTTTTTT.

At least ten counts were recorded for this clonotype. The chain recombines TRBV2 with TRBJ2-5, with a tentative D call TRBD2 (5 bases). The V end lost 2 bases, the J end lost 1 base, and 11 bases lay between the germline ends. Germline V gene lookup returns CDR1 SNHLY and CDR2 FYNNEI. The CDR3 runs 15 residues. This chain's CDR3 is CASSEFGLGQETQYF. In DNA form, the CDR3 reads TGTGCCAGCAGTGAATTCGGACTTGGCCAAGAGACCCAGTACTTC.

V usage is TRBV15 and J usage is TRBJ1-3, with TRBD1 matching 8 bases. Germline trimming cut 11 bases from V and 3 bases from J; bases unmatched to any gene: 6. The CDR3 consists of 13 residues. Germline CDR1 reads LNHNV; CDR2 reads YYDKDF (reference sequence). This CDR3 reads CASDTGGGNTIYF. The CDR3 region has the DNA TGTGCCTCGGATACAGGGGGTGGAAACACCATATATTTT.

In this sample, this clonotype turned up many times. The rearrangement links TRBV4-1 to TRBJ2-7, with 7 bases lining up with TRBD1. The germline V gene has CDR1 MGHRA and CDR2 YSYEKL. The CDR3 extends over 16 amino acids. V shed 1 base and J 2 bases; nucleotides not matched to a gene: 8. CDR3 sequence reads: CASSQGPGQLPYEQYF. The CDR3 DNA follows: TGCGCCAGCAGCCAAGGCCCGGGACAGCTACCCTACGAGCAGTACTTC.

The table lists this clonotype with many counts. The chain recombines TRBV4-3 with TRBJ2-3; no definite D call. This CDR3 region has 14 residues. CDR1 LGHNA and CDR2 YSLEER come from the germline V gene. The ends were cut back, 0 bases at V and 2 bases at J, with 6 bases in the middle. The CDR3 loop reads CASSQDTDTDTQYF. The CDR3 bases are TGCGCCAGCAGCCAAGACACAGACACAGATACGCAGTATTTT.

Concerning this clonotype: The junction does not match germline at one end; this may be a read error. This chain connects TRBV6-5 to TRBJ2-3, with 7 bases lining up with TRBD2. CDR1 MNHEY and CDR2 SVGAGI come from the germline V gene. CDR3 length: 16 amino acids. The CDR3 loop is CASGYSSSREADTQYF. CDR3 nucleotide sequence: TGTGCCAGCGGTTACTCGAGTAGCCGGGAGGCAGATACGCAGTATTTT.

This clonotype has only a few counts. The chain is built from TRBV4-1 and TRBJ2-1; the match to TRBD1 covers 7 bases. The length of the CDR3 is 15 residues. Germline assignment: CDR1 MGHRA and CDR2 YSYEKL. V lost 3 bases, J lost 7 bases, and 9 bases stayed unmatched. The CDR3 protein is CASSQDRDSFNEQFF. In nucleotides, the CDR3 is TGCGCCAGCAGCCAGGACCGGGACAGTTTTAATGAGCAGTTCTTC.

This clonotype has at least ten counts. V is TRBV29-1 and J is TRBJ1-1; the D is unclear. The CDR3 loop spans 8 amino acids. The ends were cut back, 4 bases at V and 11 bases at J, with 5 bases in the middle. Per the germline V gene, CDR1 is SQVTM and CDR2 is ANQGSEA. The CDR3 nucleotides read TGCAGCGTTGGGTCGGCTTTCTTT. It yields the protein CSVGSAFF.

This clonotype has at least ten counts. This chain links TRBV15 with TRBJ2-3; either TRBD1 or TRBD2 may supply D (6 bases each). The germline CDR1 and CDR2 sequences are LNHNV and YYDKDF (reference sequence). The length of the CDR3 is 19 residues. V was clipped by 0 bases and J by 0 bases, with 19 bases between them. DNA of the CDR3: TGTGCCACCAGCAGAGATGGTTCTAGGGGGGTGACTAGCACAGATACGCAGTATTTT. Translated, it gives CATSRDGSRGVTSTDTQYF.

Concerning this clonotype: One end of the junction is discordant with germline, which a read error may explain. The V call is TRBV7-9, the J call TRBJ2-7; D is unclear. CDR1 and CDR2 (germline): SEHNR, FQNEAQ (reference sequence). The CDR3 extends over 12 amino acids. The CDR3 region has the DNA TGTGCCGGCAGCGTAGACCTTCACGAGCAGTACTTC. Its protein product is CAGSVDLHEQYF.

Worth noting for this clonotype: One junction end disagrees with the germline gene, perhaps due to a read error. In nucleotides, the CDR3 is TGTGCCGGCAGCCCCCTGGGGGGAGACACAGATACGCAGTATTTT. Its translation is CAGSPLGGDTDTQYF. The chain recombines TRBV7-9 with TRBJ2-3; D is perhaps TRBD2 (6 bases). The CDR3 is 15 amino acids. Germline loops: CDR1 SEHNR, CDR2 FQNEAQ (reference sequence).

This clonotype has ten or more counts. V usage is TRBV2 and J usage is TRBJ2-1; D possibly corresponds to TRBD2 (6 bases). CDR3 size: 12 residues. Germline V gene lookup returns CDR1 SNHLY and CDR2 FYNNEI. The ends were cut back, 3 bases at V and 15 bases at J, with 15 bases in the middle. CDR3 nucleotide sequence: TGTGCCAGCAGTGATGGACTATTTCGCCCGTTCTTC. It encodes CASSDGLFRPFF. Full variable domain (outside the CDR3, taken from reference TRBV2 and TRBJ2-1): EPEVTQTPSHQVTQMGQEVILRCVPISNHLYFYWYRQILGQKVEFLVSFYNNEISEKSEIFDDQFSVERPDGSNFTLKIRSTKLEDSAMYFCASSDGLFRPFFGPGTRLTVL.

Many counts were recorded for this clonotype. The chain employs TRBV20-1 and TRBJ2-7; possible D gene TRBD1, 5 bases. V was cut by 4 bases and J by 4 bases, with 20 bases left in between. In germline, CDR1 is DFQATT, CDR2 SNEGSKA (reference sequence). The CDR3 contains 15 residues. The CDR3 DNA follows: TGCAGTGCTACAGCACGACTCAGGGCGTTTTACGAGCAGTACTTC. The encoded protein is CSATARLRAFYEQYF.

Ten or more counts support this clonotype. The chain employs TRBV27 and TRBJ2-1; 7 bases agree with TRBD2. The CDR3 is made up of 15 amino acids. Germline V gene data show CDR1 as MNHEY and CDR2 as SMNVEV (reference sequence). V lost 0 bases and J lost 5; bases outside the gene matches: 4. The CDR3 sequence is CASSLSYSGDNEQFF. Written as DNA, the CDR3 is TGTGCCAGCAGTTTATCGTACAGCGGGGACAATGAGCAGTTCTTC.

This clonotype was recorded at least ten times. This rearrangement joins TRBV7-8 to TRBJ1-4, with D unresolved. The V end lost 1 base, the J end lost 8 bases, and 11 bases lay between the germline ends. CDR1 and CDR2 from the germline V gene are SGHVS and FQNEAQ. This CDR3 has 14 amino acids. CDR3 bases: TGTGCCAGCAGCTTAGGAGGATTTGAGGAAAAACTGTTTTTT. Translating gives CASSLGGFEEKLFF.

This clonotype was recorded at least ten times. This chain connects TRBV7-9 to TRBJ2-3; D is undetermined. CDR3 length equals 13 residues. Germline V gene data show CDR1 as SEHNR and CDR2 as FQNEAQ (reference sequence). V lost 0 bases and J 3 bases, leaving 4 bases between the germline ends. CDR3 in amino acids: CASSLADTDTQYF. Here the CDR3 DNA reads TGTGCCAGCAGCTTAGCCGATACAGATACGCAGTATTTT.

This clonotype has ten or more counts. This sequence joins TRBV3-1 and TRBJ2-7, with 12 positions matching TRBD2. The CDR3 is made up of 15 amino acids. From germline, CDR1 is LGHDT and CDR2 YNNKEL (reference sequence). The V gene end was trimmed by 3 bases and the J gene end by 4 bases; junction bases not matched to a gene: 4. CDR3 coding DNA: TGTGCCAGCAGCCAGCTAGCGGGGGGGCGGTACGAGCAGTACTTC. This sequence encodes CASSQLAGGRYEQYF.

There are many counts of this clonotype. The J gene is TRBJ2-5, the V gene TRBV20-1, with D uncertain. The CDR3 spans 14 residues. Per germline, CDR1 DFQATT and CDR2 SNEGSKA (reference sequence). Between the trimmed V and J ends, which lost 5 bases and 1 base, there was a span of 14 bases. The CDR3: CSASTTTPQETQYF. The CDR3 DNA follows: TGCAGTGCTTCTACCACAACCCCCCAAGAGACCCAGTACTTC.

This clonotype was recorded many times. This rearrangement joins TRBV27 to TRBJ1-5, with 8 bases lining up with TRBD1. This CDR3 comprises 16 residues. Germline V lookup: CDR1 MNHEY, CDR2 SMNVEV (reference sequence). V lost 5 bases and J lost 1; bases outside the gene matches: 7. The CDR3 sequence is CASSNGQGPSNQPQHF. The CDR3 DNA reads TGTGCCAGCAGTAACGGACAGGGACCAAGCAATCAGCCCCAGCATTTT.

The CDR3 reads CSARDRTSGVTDTQYF. The CDR3 region has the DNA TGCAGTGCTAGAGATCGCACTAGCGGGGTCACAGATACGCAGTATTTT. The chain employs TRBV20-1 and TRBJ2-3; TRBD2 matches 10 bases. The V gene end was trimmed by 0 bases and the J gene end by 2 bases; junction bases not matched to a gene: 5. From germline, CDR1 is DFQATT and CDR2 SNEGSKA (reference sequence). This CDR3 has 16 amino acids.

This clonotype has at least ten counts. The rearrangement joins TRBV5-5 to TRBJ2-3; 12 nucleotides align to TRBD2. This CDR3 comprises 16 residues. The ends lost 1 base at V and 3 bases at J; junction bases unmatched: 3. Germline CDR1 is SGHKS and CDR2 is YYEKEE (reference sequence). CDR3 DNA sequence: TGTGCCAGCAGCTTGTTTGGACTAGCGGGGACAGATACGCAGTATTTT. Residues: CASSLFGLAGTDTQYF.

This clonotype was seen ten or more times. V is TRBV30 and J is TRBJ2-3; TRBD2 matches 11 bases. Per the germline V gene, CDR1 is GTSNPN and CDR2 is SVGIG (reference sequence). J lost 15 bases, V lost 1 base, and 6 bases had no gene match. The CDR3 consists of 12 residues. The CDR3 DNA reads TGTGCCTGGAGTGGGCTAGCGGGAGGCGAATATTTT. This translates into CAWSGLAGGEYF.

This clonotype was seen ten or more times. The chain has TRBV20-1 and TRBJ2-7, with D possibly being TRBD2 (5 bases). The V and J ends lost 0 bases and 0 bases respectively, with 12 bases between them. The CDR3 loop spans 15 amino acids. CDR1 and CDR2 (germline): DFQATT, SNEGSKA (reference sequence). The DNA for the CDR3 is TGCAGTGCTAGAGATTCCCCGGGAAGCTCCTACGAGCAGTACTTC. Its protein is CSARDSPGSSYEQYF.

For this clonotype: A read error may explain this, as a much larger clone is one base away. Lacking the conserved final phenylalanine or tryptophan, this CDR3 likely reflects a read error. The chain couples TRBV27 to TRBJ2-6; the match to TRBD1 covers 8 bases. This CDR3 has 18 residues. Looked up from germline, CDR1 is MNHEY and CDR2 is SMNVEV (reference sequence). J gave up 4 bases and V 3 bases, and 11 bases lay outside the gene matches. DNA for the CDR3: TGTGCCAGCAGTTTTATCCCCCGGACAGGGCAGGGGGCCAACGTCCTGACTTCC. Residues: CASSFIPRTGQGANVLTS.

The table lists this clonotype with many counts. The rearrangement links TRBV6-1 to TRBJ1-6; D call uncertain. This CDR3 contains 12 residues. Per the germline V gene, CDR1 is MNHNS and CDR2 is SASEGT. V was shortened by 2 bases and J by 10 bases, with 6 bases between the two germline ends. The CDR3 sequence: CASSEPTSPLHF. The CDR3 nucleotides are TGTGCCAGCAGTGAACCTACATCACCCCTCCACTTT.

As concerns this clonotype: This clone may be a read error of a much larger clone one base away. This chain connects TRBV30 to TRBJ1-3, with D perhaps TRBD1 (5 bases). CDR3 length: 14 residues. The germline V and J ends were trimmed by 4 bases and 0 bases, with 10 bases remaining between them. Germline CDR1 GTSNPN, CDR2 SVGIG (reference sequence). CDR3 loop: CAWTTGFSGNTIYF. The CDR3 DNA is TGTGCCTGGACAACAGGCTTCTCTGGAAACACCATATATTTT.

Points on this clonotype: A read error may be the cause here, since a much bigger clone is one base away. The chain has TRBV4-1 and TRBJ2-1; D is ambiguous. CDR3 length: 14 residues. Looked up from germline, CDR1 is MGHRA and CDR2 is YSYEKL. The CDR3 loop is CASSTESSYNKQFF. The DNA of the CDR3 is TGCGCCAGCAGCACGGAGAGCTCCTACAATAAGCAGTTCTTC.

This clonotype has ten or more counts. This chain links TRBV14 with TRBJ2-3; D is possibly TRBD2 (6 bases). The V and J ends lost 4 bases and 8 bases respectively, with 13 bases between them. The germline V gene encodes CDR1 SGHDN and CDR2 FVKESK. The CDR3 extends over 13 amino acids. The CDR3 sequence is CASSPIAGRTQYF. CDR3 DNA: TGTGCCAGCAGCCCCATTGCGGGACGTACGCAGTATTTT.

This clonotype has a single count. A much larger clone differs from this one at a single base, so this may be a read error. The chain carries TRBV19 and TRBJ2-2; TRBD2 matches at 7 bases. This CDR3 is built from 13 residues. Per the germline V gene, CDR1 is LNHDA and CDR2 is SQIVND (reference sequence). With 8 bases clipped from V and 6 bases from J, the junction kept 6 bases outside the gene matches. CDR3 sequence: CASSCGSAGELFF. The CDR3 DNA follows: TGTGCCAGTTCTTGCGGGAGTGCCGGGGAGCTGTTTTTT.

In this sample, this clonotype turned up many times. The chain recombines TRBV30 with TRBJ2-1; tentative D call: TRBD1 (7 bases). Between the trimmed V and J ends, which lost 0 bases and 2 bases, there was a span of 14 bases. The CDR3 runs to 16 residues. CDR1 and CDR2 (germline): GTSNPN, SVGIG (reference sequence). For the CDR3, the DNA is TGTGCCTGGAGTGTACTCGGCAGGGGGGCCTACAATGAGCAGTTCTTC. Translation gives CAWSVLGRGAYNEQFF.

Of note for this clonotype: This could be a read error, since a much larger clone is one nucleotide away. This chain connects TRBV20-1 to TRBJ2-7; D gene unclear. The CDR3 extends over 13 amino acids. Per the germline V gene, CDR1 is DFQATT and CDR2 is SNEGSKA (reference sequence). The CDR3 loop reads CGNQPEGSYEQYF. The CDR3 DNA reads TGCGGTAACCAACCCGAAGGCTCCTACGAGCAGTACTTC.